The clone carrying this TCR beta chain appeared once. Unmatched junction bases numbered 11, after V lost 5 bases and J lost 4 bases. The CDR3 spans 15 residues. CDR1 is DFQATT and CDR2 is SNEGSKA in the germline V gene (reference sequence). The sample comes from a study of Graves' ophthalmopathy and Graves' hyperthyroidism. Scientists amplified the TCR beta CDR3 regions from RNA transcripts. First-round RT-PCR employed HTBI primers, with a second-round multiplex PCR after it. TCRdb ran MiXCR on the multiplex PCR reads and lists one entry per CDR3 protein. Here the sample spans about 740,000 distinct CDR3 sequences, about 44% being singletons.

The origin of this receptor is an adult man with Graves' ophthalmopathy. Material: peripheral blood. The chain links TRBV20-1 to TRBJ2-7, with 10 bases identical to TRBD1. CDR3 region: CSASPGGTGVYEQYF. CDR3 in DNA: TGCAGTGCTTCTCCAGGGGGGACAGGGGTTTACGAGCAGTACTTC.